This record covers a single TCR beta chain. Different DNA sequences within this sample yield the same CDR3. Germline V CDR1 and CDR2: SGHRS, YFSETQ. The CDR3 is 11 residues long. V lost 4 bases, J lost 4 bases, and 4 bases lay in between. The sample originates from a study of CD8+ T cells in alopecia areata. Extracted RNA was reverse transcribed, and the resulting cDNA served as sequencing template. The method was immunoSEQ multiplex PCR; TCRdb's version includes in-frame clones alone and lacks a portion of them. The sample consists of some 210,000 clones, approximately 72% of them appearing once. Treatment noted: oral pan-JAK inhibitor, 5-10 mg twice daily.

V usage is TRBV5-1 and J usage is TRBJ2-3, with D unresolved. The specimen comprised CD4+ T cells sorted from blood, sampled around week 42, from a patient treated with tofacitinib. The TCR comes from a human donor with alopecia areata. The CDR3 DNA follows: TGCGCCAGCAGCCTTTCAGATACGCAGTATTTT. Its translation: CASSLSDTQYF.